Listed below are T cell receptor beta chains from one sample, sequenced in a study of blood T cell repertoires in COVID-19. Libraries were prepared by immunoSEQ multiplex PCR; TCRdb keeps only in-frame clonotypes and omits some of them. The sample consists of 65,000 to 85,000 clones, about 80% of them appearing once. The sequenced material came from peripheral blood. All receptors derive from a man in his fifties or sixties with active or convalescent COVID-19. The CDR3 runs from the conserved cysteine through the conserved F or W. Fields, in order: V gene, clone size, J gene, D gene, CDR3 protein. A D gene is named only where the DNA matches it firmly. Clone sizes are given selectively: once, few, many, or a class where the clone is expanded.

TRBV9	.	TRBJ1-1	.	CASSVSGRGSEAFF
TRBV19	.	TRBJ1-3	.	CASSPGGSSGNTIYF
TRBV9	once	TRBJ2-5	TRBD2	CASSISGGSQETQYF
TRBV10-3	.	TRBJ1-5	.	CAISESGRAGQPQHF
TRBV10-2	.	TRBJ1-5	.	CASSEWGQQPQHF
TRBV19	.	TRBJ2-6	TRBD1	CASSITGGRSGANVLTF
TRBV7-9	.	TRBJ2-3	.	CASSARTATDTQYF
TRBV5-4	.	TRBJ1-4	TRBD1	CASSRGQGVEKLFF
TRBV20-1	.	TRBJ2-1	TRBD2	CSASRGLGRFF
TRBV5-1	.	TRBJ2-1	TRBD2	CASRATSLHNEQFF
TRBV4-2	.	TRBJ2-5	TRBD1	CASSPNWGQQETQYF
TRBV12-5	medium-sized	TRBJ2-1	.	CASGFLDSYNEQFF
TRBV7-9	.	TRBJ1-6	TRBD1	CASSFGTGESSPLHF
TRBV3-1/TRBV3-2	.	TRBJ1-2	.	CASSQQALTHYGYTF
TRBV7-2	.	.	.	CASSLFQGYEQFF
TRBV5-1	.	TRBJ1-1	TRBD1	CASSLEWTGTIEAFF